A selection of T cell receptor beta chains follows, all from one sample in a study of CD8+ T cells in alopecia areata. TCRdb's copy holds only in-frame clones and misses some; the assay was immunoSEQ multiplex PCR. The repertoire holds approximately 100,000 clones, 40% to 45% seen once, with 0.75% to 0.8% in the top ten. The material sequenced was CD4+ T cells sorted from blood. These receptors came from a human donor with alopecia areata. CDR3s include the opening cysteine and the closing phenylalanine or tryptophan. The D gene is left open where the match is weak. For some rows the clone size is stated as once, few or many, or as a class when expanded; others skip it.

size: -
V: TRBV6-5
D: TRBD2
J: TRBJ2-7
DNA: TGTGCCAGCAGCCCGGGGACTAGCGGGAGACGGGAGCAGTACTTC
CDR3: CASSPGTSGRREQYF

size: -
V: TRBV4-2
D: TRBD2
J: TRBJ2-5
DNA: TGTGCCAGCAGTCCTAGCGGGGCCCAAGAGACCCAGTACTTC
CDR3: CASSPSGAQETQYF

size: -
V: TRBV13
D: -
J: TRBJ2-3
DNA: TGTGCCAGCAGCTCGCTCCGGGCCGACCAAGATACGCAGTATTTT
CDR3: CASSSLRADQDTQYF

size: -
V: TRBV30
D: TRBD2
J: TRBJ2-5
DNA: TGTGCTTCCTCCACGGGGGGTCAAGAGACCCAGTACTTC
CDR3: CASSTGGQETQYF

size: -
V: TRBV11-2
D: -
J: TRBJ1-4
DNA: TGTGCCAGCAGAAGAGGCGTCGGTGAAAAACTGTTTTTT
CDR3: CASRRGVGEKLFF

size: -
V: TRBV2
D: TRBD1
J: TRBJ1-2
DNA: TGTGCCAGCAGTGTGGACAGGGAGAATGGCTACACCTTC
CDR3: CASSVDRENGYTF

size: -
V: TRBV30
D: TRBD2
J: TRBJ2-4
DNA: TGTGCCTGGTCGGCGGGAGGACTACAACTAGCCAAAAACATTCAGTACTTC
CDR3: CAWSAGGLQLAKNIQYF

size: -
V: TRBV4-2
D: -
J: TRBJ2-7
DNA: TGTGCCAGCAGCCAAGAGGGGCACGAGCAGTACTTC
CDR3: CASSQEGHEQYF

size: -
V: TRBV4-1
D: -
J: TRBJ1-2
DNA: TGCGCCAGCAGATCCACAGGGAGTCGAGGCTACACCTTC
CDR3: CASRSTGSRGYTF

size: -
V: TRBV30
D: -
J: TRBJ1-1
DNA: TGTGCCTGGGGTTCATGGACGAACACTGAAGCTTTCTTT
CDR3: CAWGSWTNTEAFF

size: few
V: TRBV29-1
D: -
J: TRBJ2-7
DNA: TGCAGCGCCAGGCAGGGGCCTCCCTCCGAGCAGTACTTC
CDR3: CSARQGPPSEQYF

size: -
V: TRBV30
D: -
J: TRBJ2-1
DNA: TGTGCCTGGAGGCCCGACACCCTACTTTACAATGAGCAGTTCTTC
CDR3: CAWRPDTLLYNEQFF

size: -
V: TRBV14
D: -
J: TRBJ1-6
DNA: TGTGCCAGCAGCCACCACGGTTCACCCCTCCACTTT
CDR3: CASSHHGSPLHF

size: -
V: TRBV2
D: -
J: TRBJ2-5
DNA: TGTGCCAGCAGTCAGCGAACAGAGACCCAGTACTTC
CDR3: CASSQRTETQYF

size: few
V: TRBV29-1
D: TRBD1
J: TRBJ2-3
DNA: TGCAGCGACAGCCCGGGACAGGGGAAGACAGATACGCAGTATTTT
CDR3: CSDSPGQGKTDTQYF

size: few
V: TRBV6-6
D: -
J: TRBJ2-3
DNA: TGTGCCAGCAGTGCAGGGTATACGCAGTATTTT
CDR3: CASSAGYTQYF

size: -
V: TRBV29-1
D: -
J: TRBJ2-7
DNA: TGCAGCGTTGATACAGCTTACTCCTACGAGCAGTACTTC
CDR3: CSVDTAYSYEQYF

size: once
V: TRBV30
D: -
J: TRBJ2-7
DNA: TGTGCCTGGAGTGCTCGCTACGAGCAGTACTTC
CDR3: CAWSARYEQYF

size: -
V: TRBV14
D: -
J: TRBJ2-7
DNA: TGTGCCAGCAGCGGAAGTAGGTACGAGCAGTACTTC
CDR3: CASSGSRYEQYF

size: -
V: TRBV29-1
D: -
J: TRBJ1-2
DNA: TGCAGCGTTGAGGGGCCCCATAACTATGGCTACACCTTC
CDR3: CSVEGPHNYGYTF

size: -
V: TRBV30
D: -
J: TRBJ1-2
DNA: TGTGCCTGGAGTGTGACGTTCCATGGCTACACCTTC
CDR3: CAWSVTFHGYTF

size: few
V: TRBV29-1
D: TRBD2
J: TRBJ2-5
DNA: TGCAGCGTCCGGGGGGTGAATCAAGAGACCCAGTACTTC
CDR3: CSVRGVNQETQYF

size: -
V: TRBV5-1
D: TRBD1
J: TRBJ2-7
DNA: TGCGCCAGCAGCTTGGAGGCCGGGACAGCCTACGAGCAGTACTTC
CDR3: CASSLEAGTAYEQYF

size: -
V: TRBV18
D: -
J: TRBJ2-6
DNA: TGTGCCAGCTCACCCGCCTTGAGCTCTGGGGCCAACGTCCTGACTTTC
CDR3: CASSPALSSGANVLTF